This TCR beta chain comes out of a study of cytomegalovirus exposure and HLA in healthy donors. For the study at large: The roughly 120 validation repertoires, a later analysis reported, used the same platform as the approximately 730 repertoires from the first cohort.

Sequencing used immunoSEQ multiplex PCR; TCRdb keeps in-frame clones, though not all of them. The top ten clones hold roughly 0.8% of a sample with 300,000 to 400,000 clones, approximately 90% of them seen once. In germline, CDR1 is LNHNV, CDR2 YYDKDF (reference sequence). The length of the CDR3 is 15 residues. V was pared by 5 bases and J by 4 bases, with 17 bases between. The sequence derives from a woman in her late teens or twenties in good health and CMV-seronegative. Sequenced sample: PBMCs. This sequence joins TRBV15 and TRBJ1-1; D is possibly TRBD1 (6 bases). CDR3 sequence reads: CATSPRQGTSTEAFF. The CDR3 nucleotides are TGTGCCACCAGCCCACGTCAGGGGACGAGCACTGAAGCTTTCTTT.